This T cell receptor beta chain was documented in a study of post-analysis software for immune sequencing data. Background on the study: Progressive-relapsing, secondary progressive and relapsing-remitting multiple sclerosis were among the disease courses included.

J gave up 0 bases and V 3 bases, and 5 bases lay outside the gene matches. The CDR3 sequence is 18 residues long. General study points: When compared against controls, multiple sclerosis patients showed significantly lower normalized Chao1 diversity. TRBV segments more frequent in patients than in controls numbered roughly 5 and included TRBV5-6, TRBV5-1 and TRBV20-1. F-measure co-clustering was strong for batch-matched samples.

Comment on this clonotype: Its target is unknown.

Unique molecular identifiers featured in each of the TCR beta cDNA libraries. Once roughly 0.85 to 11 million T cells were used, about half a million cDNA molecules resulted. In TCRdb, the PCR reads were re-called with MiXCR into one record per CDR3 protein. Among roughly 540,000 distinct CDR3 sequences, around 31% were seen once, and the ten largest hold 4.5% to 7.5%. This TCR came from a girl aged 2-17 years with multiple sclerosis. The sample taken for sequencing was blood. The chain uses TRBV12-3 or TRBV12-4 and TRBJ2-5, with 15 bases matching TRBD2. DNA for the CDR3: TGTGCCAGCAGTTTGGGACTAGCGGGGGGATGGTACCAAGAGACCCAGTACTTC. As protein: CASSLGLAGGWYQETQYF.